These 17 T cell receptor beta chains were all obtained from the same sample, sequenced in a study of regulatory T cells in long-lasting Graves disease (dated by TCRdb to about 2021). Receptor libraries were prepared by multiplex PCR. Sequenced using an Illumina HiSeq 4000. To build TCR beta libraries, CDR3 regions were amplified by Arm-PCR using iRepertoire HTBI primers. Clones were called with MiXCR by TCRdb after fastp trimmed the public reads at Q25, and only in-frame beta chains were retained. Every CDR3 protein is listed once, alongside the most common genes and DNA of its rows. The sample has 400,000 to 550,000 distinct CDR3 sequences on record, 16% of them singletons. The top ten constitute 20% to 25% of the sample. What this sample's time point label stands for: newly diagnosed GD, antithyroid drugs for less than 3 months. For both TCR sequencing and RNA sequencing, RNA was extracted from PBMCs in TRIzol.

These records were also assigned to another study, of T cells in Graves' hyperthyroidism and ophthalmopathy.

The sample consisted of peripheral blood mononuclear cells (PBMCs), taken at new diagnosis, from a patient treated with antithyroid drugs. Receptors were obtained from a woman in her late teens or twenties with Graves disease. Donor details come from another sample of the same person, matched by shared clones.

This clonotype was seen at least ten times. The chain carries TRBV25-1 and TRBJ1-2; D remains unclear. The CDR3 is made up of 13 amino acids. Germline CDR1 and CDR2: MGHDK and SYGVNS. The V end lost 4 bases, the J end lost 3 bases, and 9 bases lay between the germline ends. The CDR3 DNA is TGTGCCAGCAGTGTCTCGATCTACTATGGCTACACCTTC. Its protein is CASSVSIYYGYTF.

Ten or more counts support this clonotype. This sequence joins TRBV18 and TRBJ2-7; 7 bases are shared with TRBD1. The CDR3 has 14 amino acids. The V segment lost 2 bases and the J segment 2 bases; nucleotides outside the gene matches: 3. Germline V gene sequence: CDR1 KGHSH, CDR2 LQKENI. CDR3 coding DNA: TGTGCCAGCTCACCAAAGACAGGGACCTACGAGCAGTACTTC. The encoded protein is CASSPKTGTYEQYF.

This clonotype was recorded at least ten times. This chain uses TRBV18 with TRBJ2-3; D unresolved. The CDR3 runs 13 residues. In germline, CDR1 is KGHSH, CDR2 LQKENI. V lost 1 base and J 5 bases, leaving 7 bases between the germline ends. Here the CDR3 reads CASSPLNRDTQYF. The CDR3 bases are TGTGCCAGCTCACCACTGAACCGAGATACGCAGTATTTT.

This clonotype was observed many times. CDR3 protein: CASSGRGPMQLMRTDTQYF. The CDR3 nucleotides read TGTGCCAGCAGCGGTCGTGGTCCCATGCAACTCATGCGCACAGATACGCAGTATTTT. The chain recombines TRBV5-4 with TRBJ2-3; D is ambiguous. Deletions cut 4 bases from V and 1 base from J, with 25 bases between. This CDR3 has 19 amino acids. Germline loops: CDR1 SGHNT, CDR2 YYREEE (reference sequence).

With respect to this clonotype: Likely a read error: the CDR3 ends without its conserved phenylalanine or tryptophan. The CDR3 loop reads CSVEWRGPPQETQYL. CDR3 nucleotide sequence: TGCAGCGTTGAGTGGAGAGGGCCCCCTCAAGAGACCCAGTACCTC. The chain employs TRBV29-1 and TRBJ2-5, with D possibly TRBD2 on 5 matching bases. CDR3 size: 15 residues. CDR1 and CDR2 from the germline V gene are SQVTM and ANQGSEA. V gave up 3 bases and J gave up 2 bases, with 16 bases separating them.

In this sample, this clonotype turned up many times. The chain combines TRBV29-1 with TRBJ2-1; weak D call: TRBD2 (6 bases). Per germline, CDR1 SQVTM and CDR2 ANQGSEA. The germline V and J ends were trimmed by 1 base and 4 bases, with 14 bases remaining between them. The CDR3 sequence is 15 residues long. The CDR3 coding sequence is TGCAGCGTTGAAGTGGAGGGGTTCCAATACAATGAGCAGTTCTTC. Translating gives CSVEVEGFQYNEQFF.

This clonotype was counted many times. This sequence joins TRBV11-2 and TRBJ2-1, with unresolved D. Germline CDR1 is SGHAT and CDR2 is FQNNGV. V gave up 4 bases and J gave up 6 bases, with 7 bases separating them. The CDR3 extends over 12 amino acids. The CDR3 protein is CASSSDFNEQFF. In nucleotides, the CDR3 is TGTGCCAGCAGCTCCGACTTCAATGAGCAGTTCTTC.

Many counts were recorded for this clonotype. V and J are TRBV27 and TRBJ2-3, with 10 bases fitting TRBD1. Germline lookup yields CDR1 MNHEY and CDR2 SMNVEV (reference sequence). J was trimmed by 0 bases and V by 8 bases; bases with no gene match: 8. CDR3 length: 16 residues. The CDR3 spells CASGGQGVRSTDTQYF. The CDR3 coding sequence is TGTGCCAGCGGAGGACAGGGGGTTAGGAGCACAGATACGCAGTATTTT.

At least ten counts were recorded for this clonotype. V gene TRBV7-9 combines with J gene TRBJ2-5, with TRBD1 as a possible D gene (5 bases). CDR1 and CDR2 (germline): SEHNR, FQNEAQ (reference sequence). CDR3 length: 14 residues. Trimming left V 2 bases short and J 4 bases short, with 11 bases between. The CDR3 reads CASSLRSGLETQYF. Here the CDR3 DNA reads TGTGCCAGCAGCTTACGGTCAGGGTTAGAGACCCAGTACTTC.

The V and J genes are TRBV11-2 and TRBJ2-2, with no clear D. V was trimmed by 2 bases and J by 10 bases, leaving 5 bases between them. The CDR3 loop spans 11 amino acids. Germline CDR1 is SGHAT and CDR2 is FQNNGV. The DNA for the CDR3 is TGTGCCAGCAGCTTAAATTTGGAGCTGTTTTTT. Its translation is CASSLNLELFF.

In its sample, this clonotype was seen many times. The chain has TRBV30 and TRBJ2-7; 10 bases are shared with TRBD1. The CDR3 extends over 12 amino acids. The J segment lost 6 bases and the V segment lost 7 bases, leaving 6 bases of the junction unmatched. Germline V CDR1 and CDR2: GTSNPN, SVGIG (reference sequence). CDR3 residues: CASRQGAAEQYF. The CDR3 DNA is TGTGCCTCCCGACAGGGGGCTGCCGAGCAGTACTTC. Using reference TRBV30 and TRBJ2-7 for the parts outside the CDR3, the full variable domain is SQTIHQWPATLVQPVGSPLSLECTVEGTSNPNLYWYRQAAGRGLQLLFYSVGIGQISSEVPQNLSASRPQDRQFILSSKKLLLSDSGFYLCASRQGAAEQYFGPGTRLTVT.

Worth noting for this clonotype: The junction differs from germline at one of its ends, possibly a read error. The CDR3 loop reads CAGSSQSGQGTGYTF. The CDR3 DNA reads TGTGCCGGCAGCTCCCAATCAGGGCAGGGGACGGGCTACACCTTC. The rearrangement uses TRBV7-9 and TRBJ1-2; D might be TRBD1 (6 bases). Germline CDR1 reads SEHNR; CDR2 reads FQNEAQ (reference sequence). The CDR3 spans 15 residues.

This chain joins TRBV12-3 or TRBV12-4 and TRBJ2-3; TRBD2 matches 11 bases. With 5 bases clipped from V and 0 bases from J, the junction kept 4 bases outside the gene matches. This CDR3 spans 16 amino acids. CDR3 coding DNA: TGTGCCAGCAGTCGCCGGACTAGCGGGAGCACAGATACGCAGTATTTT. Amino acid sequence: CASSRRTSGSTDTQYF.

A note on this clonotype: Just one base apart from a much larger clone, this may be a read error. The genes are TRBV7-6 and TRBJ2-1, with 11 bases fitting TRBD2. The V gene end was trimmed by 5 bases and the J gene end by 11 bases; junction bases not matched to a gene: 20. This CDR3 is built from 18 residues. Germline assignment: CDR1 SGHVS and CDR2 FNYEAQ. The chain's CDR3 is CASSTGLAVTIDWNKQFF. The CDR3 nucleotides are TGTGCCAGCAGCACGGGACTAGCGGTAACTATCGATTGGAATAAGCAGTTCTTC.

This clonotype has at least ten counts. The rearrangement uses TRBV11-2 and TRBJ1-2; perhaps TRBD1 as D (6 bases). The V end lost 5 bases, the J end lost 3 bases, and 13 bases lay between the germline ends. CDR1 is SGHAT and CDR2 is FQNNGV in the germline V gene. The CDR3 extends over 14 amino acids. CDR3 protein: CASSPIRQDYGYTF. CDR3 coding DNA: TGTGCCAGCAGCCCAATCCGACAGGACTATGGCTACACCTTC.

This clonotype showed up many times. The rearrangement uses TRBV7-8 and TRBJ1-5; D is uncertain. V was trimmed by 5 bases and J by 0 bases, leaving 14 bases between them. The V gene's germline CDR1 is SGHVS and CDR2 FQNEAQ. The CDR3 has 16 residues. In DNA, the CDR3 is TGTGCCAGCAGCCCCTACGGGCGAAATAGCAATCAGCCCCAGCATTTT. It translates to CASSPYGRNSNQPQHF.

In this sample, this clonotype turned up many times. CDR3 coding DNA: TGTGCCAGCAGTTTACCCTTACCAGATGAGCAGTTCTTC. Its protein product is CASSLPLPDEQFF. The chain combines TRBV28 with TRBJ2-1; D uncertain. Germline V gives CDR1 MDHEN, CDR2 SYDVKM. Between the trimmed V and J ends, which lost 2 bases and 8 bases, there was a span of 10 bases. The CDR3 runs 13 residues.